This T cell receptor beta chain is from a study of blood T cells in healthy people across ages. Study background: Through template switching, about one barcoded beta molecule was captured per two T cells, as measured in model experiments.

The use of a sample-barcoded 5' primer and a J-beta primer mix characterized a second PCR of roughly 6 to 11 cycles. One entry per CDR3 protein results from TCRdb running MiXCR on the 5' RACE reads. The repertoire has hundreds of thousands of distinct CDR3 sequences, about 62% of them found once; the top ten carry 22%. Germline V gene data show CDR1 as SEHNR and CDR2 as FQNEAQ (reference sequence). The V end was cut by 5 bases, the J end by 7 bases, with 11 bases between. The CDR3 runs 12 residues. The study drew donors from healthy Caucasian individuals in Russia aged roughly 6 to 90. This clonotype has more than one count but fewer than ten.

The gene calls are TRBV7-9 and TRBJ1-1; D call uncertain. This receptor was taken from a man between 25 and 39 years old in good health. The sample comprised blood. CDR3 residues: CASSDEEVEAFF. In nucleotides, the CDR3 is TGTGCCAGCAGCGACGAGGAGGTTGAAGCTTTCTTT.